The 5 T cell receptor beta chains below come from one sample, sequenced in a study of human T cells and chemical hapten exposure. The time point is: patch test 1, 2 weeks after DPC sensitization. The treatment here: therapeutic diphenylcyclopropenone sensitization with weekly scalp DPC. TCRdb re-called the RACE reads with MiXCR, one entry per CDR3 protein. Seen here are just under 350,000 distinct CDR3 sequences, approximately 6.3% observed once, and the top ten hold 7% to 10%. Sequences were derived from whole blood, sampled in connection with sensitization to the hapten diphenylcyclopropenone (DPC). These receptors were taken from a woman between 18 and 30 years old with alopecia areata. Some clones in this sample may be carry-over from other donors' samples.

This chain connects TRBV20-1 to TRBJ2-3; 7 nucleotides match TRBD2. This CDR3 is 15 amino acids long. V lost 3 bases and J lost 0; bases outside the gene matches: 6. Germline loops: CDR1 DFQATT, CDR2 SNEGSKA (reference sequence). CDR3 nucleotide sequence: TGCAGTGCTAGCCGCGGGGGTCTGAGCACAGATACGCAGTATTTT. Its protein is CSASRGGLSTDTQYF.

This clonotype was detected a few times. The V gene is TRBV20-1, the J gene TRBJ1-1; D not certain. Germline CDR1 reads DFQATT; CDR2 reads SNEGSKA (reference sequence). This CDR3 spans 14 amino acids. V lost 5 bases to trimming and J lost 5 bases, with 18 bases between them. The CDR3: CSAPRGGRRTEAFF. The CDR3 bases are TGCAGTGCTCCCCGGGGAGGGCGAAGGACTGAAGCTTTCTTT.

J is TRBJ2-2 and V is TRBV24-1, with TRBD1 matching over 7 bases. The CDR3 totals 13 residues. The germline V gene has CDR1 KGHDR and CDR2 SFDVKD. For the CDR3, the DNA is TGTGGCCCTCGACAGGGGAACACCGGGGAGCTGTTTTTT. It specifies CGPRQGNTGELFF.

As DNA, the CDR3 is TGTGCCAGCAACTCCTTCACAGATACGCAGTATTTT. Translation: CASNSFTDTQYF. The gene calls are TRBV5-4 and TRBJ2-3, with D hard to call. From germline, CDR1 is SGHNT and CDR2 YYREEE (reference sequence). Trimming left V 6 bases short and J 2 bases short, with 7 bases between. CDR3 length: 12 residues.

This clonotype appeared a few times. The chain carries TRBV2 and TRBJ2-5; 14 bases are a match to TRBD2. V lost 8 bases and J lost 3; bases outside the gene matches: 8. CDR1 and CDR2 (germline): SNHLY, FYNNEI. The CDR3 totals 16 residues. The chain's CDR3 is CASGPGLAGEEETQYF. Here the CDR3 DNA reads TGTGCCAGCGGACCGGGACTAGCGGGGGAGGAAGAGACCCAGTACTTC.